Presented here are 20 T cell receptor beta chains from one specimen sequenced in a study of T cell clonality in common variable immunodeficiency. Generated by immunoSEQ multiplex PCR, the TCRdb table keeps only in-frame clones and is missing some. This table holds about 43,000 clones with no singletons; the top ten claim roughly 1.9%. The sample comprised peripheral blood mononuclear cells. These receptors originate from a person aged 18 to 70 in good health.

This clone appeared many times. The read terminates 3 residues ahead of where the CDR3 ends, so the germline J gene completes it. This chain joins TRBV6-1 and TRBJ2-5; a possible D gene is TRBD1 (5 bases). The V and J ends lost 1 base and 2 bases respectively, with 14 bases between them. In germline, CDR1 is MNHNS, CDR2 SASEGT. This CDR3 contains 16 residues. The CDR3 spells CASSEVAGLGQETQYF. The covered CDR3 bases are TGTGCCAGCAGTGAAGTGGCAGGGCTGGGGCAAGAGACC.

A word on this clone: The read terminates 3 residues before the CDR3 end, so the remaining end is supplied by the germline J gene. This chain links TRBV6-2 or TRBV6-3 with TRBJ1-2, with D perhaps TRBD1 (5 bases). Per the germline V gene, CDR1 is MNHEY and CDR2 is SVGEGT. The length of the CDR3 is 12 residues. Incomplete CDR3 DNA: TGTGCCAGCAAGCCCGGGGGATACGAC. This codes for CASKPGGYD. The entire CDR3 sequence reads CASKPGGYDYTF.

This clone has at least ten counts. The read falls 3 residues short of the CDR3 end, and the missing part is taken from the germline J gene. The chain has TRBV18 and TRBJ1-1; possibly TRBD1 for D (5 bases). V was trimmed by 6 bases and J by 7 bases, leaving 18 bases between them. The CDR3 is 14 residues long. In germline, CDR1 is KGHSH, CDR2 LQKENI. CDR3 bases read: TGTGCCAGCTCGCCCGGTTATAGGGGCGTTGAA. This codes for CASSPGYRGVE. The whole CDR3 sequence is CASSPGYRGVEAFF.

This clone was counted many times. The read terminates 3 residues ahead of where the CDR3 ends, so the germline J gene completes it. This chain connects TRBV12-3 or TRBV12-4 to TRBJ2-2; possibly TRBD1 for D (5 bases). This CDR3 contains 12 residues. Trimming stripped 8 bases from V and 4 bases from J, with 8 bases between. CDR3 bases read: TGTGCCAGCTGGGGCGGCACCGGGGAG. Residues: CASWGGTGE. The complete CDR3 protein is CASWGGTGELFF.

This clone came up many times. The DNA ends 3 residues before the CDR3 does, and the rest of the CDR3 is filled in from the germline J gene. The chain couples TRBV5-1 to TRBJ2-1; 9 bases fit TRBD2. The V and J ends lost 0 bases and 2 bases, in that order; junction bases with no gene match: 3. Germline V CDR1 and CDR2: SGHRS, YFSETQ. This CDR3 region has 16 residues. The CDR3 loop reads CASSLEVAGAYNEQFF. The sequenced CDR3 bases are TGCGCCAGCAGCTTGGAGGTAGCGGGGGCCTACAATGAG. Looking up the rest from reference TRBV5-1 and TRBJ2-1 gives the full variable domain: KAGVTQTPRYLIKTRGQQVTLSCSPISGHRSVSWYQQTPGQGLQFLFEYFSETQRNKGNFPGRFSGRQFSNSRSEMNVSTLELGDSALYLCASSLEVAGAYNEQFFGPGTRLTVL.

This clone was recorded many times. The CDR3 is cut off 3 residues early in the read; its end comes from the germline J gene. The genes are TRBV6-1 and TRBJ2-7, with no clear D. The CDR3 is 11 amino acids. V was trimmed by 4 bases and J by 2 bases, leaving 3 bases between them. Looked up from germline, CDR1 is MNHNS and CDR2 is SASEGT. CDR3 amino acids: CASSAAYEQYF. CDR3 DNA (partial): TGTGCCAGCAGTGCCGCCTACGAG.

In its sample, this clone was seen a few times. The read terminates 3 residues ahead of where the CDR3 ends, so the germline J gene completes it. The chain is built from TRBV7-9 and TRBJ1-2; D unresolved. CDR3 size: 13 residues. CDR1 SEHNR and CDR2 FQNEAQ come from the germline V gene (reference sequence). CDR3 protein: CASSLYHSYDYTF. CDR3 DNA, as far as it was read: TGTGCCAGCAGCTTATATCACTCCTACGAC.

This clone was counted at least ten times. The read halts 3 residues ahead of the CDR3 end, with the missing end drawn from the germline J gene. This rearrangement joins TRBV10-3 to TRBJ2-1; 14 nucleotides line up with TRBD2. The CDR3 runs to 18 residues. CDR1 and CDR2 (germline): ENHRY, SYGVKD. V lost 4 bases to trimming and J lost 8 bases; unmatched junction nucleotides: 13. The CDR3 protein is CAISGGSGLAGGGYEQFF. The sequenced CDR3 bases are TGTGCCATCAGTGGGGGCAGCGGACTAGCGGGGGGTGGTTATGAG.

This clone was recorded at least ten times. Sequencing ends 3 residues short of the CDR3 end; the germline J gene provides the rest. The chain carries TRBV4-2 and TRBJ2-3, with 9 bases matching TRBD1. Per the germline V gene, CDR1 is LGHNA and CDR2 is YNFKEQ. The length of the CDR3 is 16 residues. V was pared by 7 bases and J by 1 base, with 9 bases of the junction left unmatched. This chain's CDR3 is CASTSGTGTRTDTQYF. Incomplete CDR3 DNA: TGTGCCAGCACCTCCGGGACAGGGACTCGCACAGATACG.

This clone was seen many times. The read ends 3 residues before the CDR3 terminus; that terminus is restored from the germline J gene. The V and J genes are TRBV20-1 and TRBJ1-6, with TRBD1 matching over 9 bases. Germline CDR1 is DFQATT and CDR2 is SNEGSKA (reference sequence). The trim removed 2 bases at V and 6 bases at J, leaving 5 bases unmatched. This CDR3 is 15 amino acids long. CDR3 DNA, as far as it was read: TGCAGTGCTAGAACCGGGACAGGGTTTAATTCACCC. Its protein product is CSARTGTGFNSP. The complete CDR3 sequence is CSARTGTGFNSPLHF.

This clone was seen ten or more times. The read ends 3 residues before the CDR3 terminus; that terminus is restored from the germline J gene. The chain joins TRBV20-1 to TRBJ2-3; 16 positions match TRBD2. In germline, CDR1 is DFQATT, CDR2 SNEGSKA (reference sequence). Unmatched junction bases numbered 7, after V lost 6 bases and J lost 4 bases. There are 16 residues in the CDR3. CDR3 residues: CSAGTSGRAVPDTQYF. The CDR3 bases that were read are TGCAGTGCGGGGACTAGCGGGAGGGCCGTCCCAGATACG.

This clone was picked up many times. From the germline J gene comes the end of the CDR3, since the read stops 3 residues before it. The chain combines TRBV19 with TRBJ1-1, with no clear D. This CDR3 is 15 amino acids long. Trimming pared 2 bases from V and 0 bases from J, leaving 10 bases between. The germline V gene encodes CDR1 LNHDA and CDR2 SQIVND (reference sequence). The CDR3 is CASSIRTLMNTEAFF. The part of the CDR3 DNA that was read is TGTGCCAGTAGTATACGGACTTTAATGAACACTGAA. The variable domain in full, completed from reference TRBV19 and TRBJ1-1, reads DGGITQSPKYLFRKEGQNVTLSCEQNLNHDAMYWYRQDPGQGLRLIYYSQIVNDFQKGDIAEGYSVSREKKESFPLTVTSAQKNPTAFYLCASSIRTLMNTEAFFGQGTRLTVV.

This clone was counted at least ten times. This chain's CDR3 is CASSRGRDSQNIQYF. The DNA read from the CDR3 is TGTGCCAGCTCACGGGGCCGGGATTCCCAAAACATT. The gene calls are TRBV18 and TRBJ2-4; D is tentatively TRBD1 or TRBD2 (5 bases each). The read ends 3 residues early relative to the CDR3; the germline J gene fills the gap. The CDR3 runs 15 residues. Trimming left V 4 bases short and J 5 bases short, with 15 bases between. Germline V gene lookup returns CDR1 KGHSH and CDR2 LQKENI.

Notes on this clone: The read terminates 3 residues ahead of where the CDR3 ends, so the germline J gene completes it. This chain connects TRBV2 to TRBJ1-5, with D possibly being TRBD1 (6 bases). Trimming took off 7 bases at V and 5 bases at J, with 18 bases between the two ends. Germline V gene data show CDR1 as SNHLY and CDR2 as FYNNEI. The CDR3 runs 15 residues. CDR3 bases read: TGTGCCAGCACTTATGGGAGGGGGATAGATCAGCCC. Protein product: CASTYGRGIDQP. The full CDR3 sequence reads CASTYGRGIDQPQHF.

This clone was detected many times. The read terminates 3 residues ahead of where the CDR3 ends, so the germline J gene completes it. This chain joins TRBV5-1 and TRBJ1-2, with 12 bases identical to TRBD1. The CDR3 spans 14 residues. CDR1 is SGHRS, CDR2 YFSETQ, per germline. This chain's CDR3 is CASSPGTGGSGYTF. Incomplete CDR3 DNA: TGCGCCAGCAGTCCCGGGACAGGGGGCAGCGGC.

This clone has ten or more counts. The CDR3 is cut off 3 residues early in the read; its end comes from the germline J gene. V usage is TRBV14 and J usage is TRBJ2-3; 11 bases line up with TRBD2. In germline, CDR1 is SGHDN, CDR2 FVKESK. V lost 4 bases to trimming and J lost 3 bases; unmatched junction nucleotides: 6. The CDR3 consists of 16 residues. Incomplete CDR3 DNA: TGTGCCAGCAGCCGACGACTAGCGGGGCGGACAGATACG. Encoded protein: CASSRRLAGRTDT. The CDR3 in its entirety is CASSRRLAGRTDTQYF.

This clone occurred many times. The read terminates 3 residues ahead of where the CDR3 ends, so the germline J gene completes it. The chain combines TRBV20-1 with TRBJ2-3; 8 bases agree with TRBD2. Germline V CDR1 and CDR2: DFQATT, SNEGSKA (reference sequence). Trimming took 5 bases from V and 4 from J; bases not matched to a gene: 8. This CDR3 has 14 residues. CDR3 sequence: CSAPLRGVSDTQYF. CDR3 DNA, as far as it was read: TGCAGTGCTCCCCTGCGGGGGGTTTCAGATACG.

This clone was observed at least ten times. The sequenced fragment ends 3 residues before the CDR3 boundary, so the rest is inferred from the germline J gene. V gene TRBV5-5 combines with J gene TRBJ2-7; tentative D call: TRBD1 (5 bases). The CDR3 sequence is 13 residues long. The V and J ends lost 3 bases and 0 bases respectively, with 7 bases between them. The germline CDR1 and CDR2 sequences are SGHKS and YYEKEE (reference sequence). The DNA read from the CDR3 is TGTGCCAGCAGCTCGGACACCTCCTACGAG. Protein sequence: CASSSDTSYE. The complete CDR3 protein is CASSSDTSYEQYF.

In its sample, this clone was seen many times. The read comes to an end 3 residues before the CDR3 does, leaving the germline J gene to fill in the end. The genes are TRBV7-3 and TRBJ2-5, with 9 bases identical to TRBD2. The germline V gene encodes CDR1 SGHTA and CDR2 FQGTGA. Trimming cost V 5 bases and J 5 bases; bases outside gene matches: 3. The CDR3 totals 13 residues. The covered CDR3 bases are TGTGCCAGCAGCCCCGGACTAGCGGAGACC. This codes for CASSPGLAET. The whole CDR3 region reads CASSPGLAETQYF. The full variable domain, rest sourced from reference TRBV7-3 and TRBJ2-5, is GAGVSQTPSNKVTEKGKYVELRCDPISGHTALYWYRQSLGQGPEFLIYFQGTGAADDSGLPNDRFFAVRPEGSVSTLKIQRTERGDSAVYLCASSPGLAETQYFGPGTRLLVL.

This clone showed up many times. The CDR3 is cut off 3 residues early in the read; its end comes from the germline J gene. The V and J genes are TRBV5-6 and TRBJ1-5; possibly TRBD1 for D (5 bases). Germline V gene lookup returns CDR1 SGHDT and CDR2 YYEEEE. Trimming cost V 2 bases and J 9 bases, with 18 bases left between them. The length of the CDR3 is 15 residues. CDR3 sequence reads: CASSLWNWGELPQHF. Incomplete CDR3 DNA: TGTGCCAGCAGCTTATGGAATTGGGGGGAATTGCCC.